This T cell receptor beta chain was identified in a study of PD-1 blockade in classical Hodgkin lymphoma. The CDR3 runs 16 residues. Measured with immunoSEQ multiplex PCR; TCRdb has only the in-frame clones, and not every one. Of 17,000 or so clones detected, approximately 86% appear once; the ten largest clones hold 1%. All the patients suffered relapse after autologous stem cell transplantation, and brentuximab vedotin exposure differed. From thawed PBMCs, CD4+ T cells were purified using magnetic negative selection. The sample here was CD4+ T cells from blood, taken at baseline. This receptor was identified in a human donor with classical Hodgkin lymphoma. The genes are TRBV21-1 and TRBJ2-4; the table gives TRBD2 as D, unverified against the DNA. TRBV21-1 has pseudogene status. The chain's CDR3 is CASSKEAGLAKNIQYF. The CDR3 region has the DNA TGTGCCAGCAGCAAAGAAGCGGGGCTAGCCAAAAACATTCAGTACTTC.